The 5 T cell receptor beta chains given below trace back to one sample, sequenced in a study of PD-1 blockade in classical Hodgkin lymphoma. Produced via immunoSEQ multiplex PCR; TCRdb's table is partial and in-frame only. The table lists 35,000 to 50,000 clones, 60% to 70% of them singletons, with approximately 3% in the top ten. Time point noted: cycle 4 day 1 (C4D1), after six to seven weeks of nivolumab. After autologous stem cell transplantation all patients relapsed, and prior brentuximab vedotin exposure differed between cohorts. This material consisted of peripheral blood mononuclear cells (PBMCs), taken before the fourth cycle of nivolumab. These receptors all stem from a human donor with classical Hodgkin lymphoma.

Note on this clone: Distinct nucleotide sequences in the sample also encode this CDR3. The genes are TRBV5-1 and TRBJ1-4; D unresolved. Trimming took 0 bases from V and 2 from J, leaving 8 bases between them. Germline V gene data show CDR1 as SGHRS and CDR2 as YFSETQ. The CDR3 is made up of 15 amino acids. CDR3 protein: CASSLGRSTNEKLFF. As DNA, the CDR3 is TGCGCCAGCAGCTTGGGCCGCTCCACTAATGAAAAACTGTTTTTT.

This clone showed up just a few times. The chain is built from TRBV5-4 and TRBJ1-3; D is undetermined. The CDR3 runs 17 residues. The germline V gene encodes CDR1 SGHNT and CDR2 YYREEE (reference sequence). V lost 4 bases to trimming and J lost 0 bases, with 17 bases between them. The CDR3: CASSPKAGPPSGNTIYF. The CDR3 coding sequence is TGTGCCAGCAGCCCTAAAGCTGGACCGCCCTCTGGAAACACCATATATTTT.

The chain joins TRBV19 to TRBJ2-5, with 8 bases fitting TRBD2. The germline CDR1 and CDR2 sequences are LNHDA and SQIVND (reference sequence). This CDR3 spans 16 amino acids. The ends lost 5 bases at V and 5 bases at J; junction bases unmatched: 13. CDR3 DNA sequence: TGTGCCAGTAGTTGGAGTAGCGGGGTCACGGAGGAGACCCAGTACTTC. Translation: CASSWSSGVTEETQYF.

The CDR3, as DNA: TGTGCCAGCAGCTTAGGGTGGACAGGGGAAGCTTTCTTT. Translated, it gives CASSLGWTGEAFF. The chain is built from TRBV7-2 and TRBJ1-1, with 8 positions matching TRBD1. The CDR3 runs 13 residues. Germline CDR1 reads SGHTA; CDR2 reads FQGNSA. The junction had 3 bases not matched to a gene; V was cut back by 1 base and J by 8 bases.

The V and J genes are TRBV29-1 and TRBJ2-1; D gene unclear. CDR1 is SQVTM, CDR2 ANQGSEA, per germline. The CDR3 consists of 14 residues. V gave up 3 bases and J gave up 9 bases, with 18 bases separating them. The CDR3 bases are TGCAGCGTTGATCCCGGACGGCTTGGAAGTGAGCAGTTCTTC. This sequence encodes CSVDPGRLGSEQFF.